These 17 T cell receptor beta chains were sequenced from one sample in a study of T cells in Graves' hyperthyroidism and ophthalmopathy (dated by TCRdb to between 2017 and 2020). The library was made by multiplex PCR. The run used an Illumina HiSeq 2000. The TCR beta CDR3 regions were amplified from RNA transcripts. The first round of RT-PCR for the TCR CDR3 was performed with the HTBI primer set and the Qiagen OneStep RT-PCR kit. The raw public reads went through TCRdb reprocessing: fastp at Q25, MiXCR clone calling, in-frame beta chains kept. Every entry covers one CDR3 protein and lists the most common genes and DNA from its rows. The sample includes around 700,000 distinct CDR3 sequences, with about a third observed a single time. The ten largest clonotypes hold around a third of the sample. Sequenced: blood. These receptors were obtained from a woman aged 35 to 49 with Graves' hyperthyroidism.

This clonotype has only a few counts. CDR3 amino acids: CASSLSSPGRTEAFF. The CDR3 DNA is TGTGCCAGCAGCCTCAGCTCCCCAGGGAGAACTGAAGCTTTCTTT. This chain joins TRBV7-9 and TRBJ1-1; D may be TRBD1 (5 bases). There are 15 residues in the CDR3. Germline loops: CDR1 SEHNR, CDR2 FQNEAQ (reference sequence). Deletions cut 5 bases from V and 5 bases from J, with 18 bases between.

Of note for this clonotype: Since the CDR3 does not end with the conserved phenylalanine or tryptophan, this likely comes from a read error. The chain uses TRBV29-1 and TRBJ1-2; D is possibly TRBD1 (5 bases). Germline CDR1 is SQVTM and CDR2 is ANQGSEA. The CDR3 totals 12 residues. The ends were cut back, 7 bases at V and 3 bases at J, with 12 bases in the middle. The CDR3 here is CSGRQTDYGYTL. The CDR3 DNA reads TGCAGCGGTAGACAGACAGACTATGGCTACACCCTC.

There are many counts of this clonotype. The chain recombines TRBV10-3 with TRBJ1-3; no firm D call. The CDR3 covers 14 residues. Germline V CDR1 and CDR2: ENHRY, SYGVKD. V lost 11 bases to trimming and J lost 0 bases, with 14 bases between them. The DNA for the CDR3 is TGTGCCTTCCAAAATCATGACTCTGGAAACACCATATATTTT. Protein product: CAFQNHDSGNTIYF.

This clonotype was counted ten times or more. The CDR3: CASSGTTGMNTEAFF. CDR3 coding DNA: TGTGCCAGCAGTGGAACGACAGGAATGAACACTGAAGCTTTCTTT. V and J are TRBV6-2 or TRBV6-3 and TRBJ1-1, with a weak D call TRBD1 (6 bases). Trimming cost V 5 bases and J 0 bases, with 13 bases left between them. Germline-derived CDR1 and CDR2 are MNHEY and SVGEGT. CDR3 length: 15 amino acids.

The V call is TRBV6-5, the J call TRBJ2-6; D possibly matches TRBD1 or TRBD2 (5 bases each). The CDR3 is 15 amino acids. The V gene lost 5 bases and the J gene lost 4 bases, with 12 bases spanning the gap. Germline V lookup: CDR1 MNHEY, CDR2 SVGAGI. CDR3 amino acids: CASSHGTLGANVLTF. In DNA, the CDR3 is TGTGCCAGCAGTCACGGGACGCTGGGGGCCAACGTCCTGACTTTC.

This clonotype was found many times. CDR3 nucleotides: TGTGCCAGCAGCTTAACCCCCCACAGGACCTCTAACTATGGCTACACCTTC. Protein: CASSLTPHRTSNYGYTF. V and J are TRBV7-8 and TRBJ1-2, with TRBD1 as a possible D gene (5 bases). Germline assignment: CDR1 SGHVS and CDR2 FQNEAQ. The CDR3 runs 17 residues. The V gene lost 2 bases and the J gene lost 0 bases, with 16 bases spanning the gap.

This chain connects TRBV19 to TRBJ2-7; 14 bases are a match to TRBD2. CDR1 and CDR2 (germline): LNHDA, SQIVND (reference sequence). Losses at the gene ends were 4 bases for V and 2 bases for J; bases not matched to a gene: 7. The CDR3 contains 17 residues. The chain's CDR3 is CASSTGLAGGTPYEQYF. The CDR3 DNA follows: TGTGCCAGTAGTACCGGACTAGCGGGGGGTACCCCCTACGAGCAGTACTTC.

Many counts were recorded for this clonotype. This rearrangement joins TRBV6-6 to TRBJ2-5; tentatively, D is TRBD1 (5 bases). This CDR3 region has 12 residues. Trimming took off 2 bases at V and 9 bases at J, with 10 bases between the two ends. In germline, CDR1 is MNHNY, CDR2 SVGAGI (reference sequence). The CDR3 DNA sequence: TGTGCCAGCAGTTACCAGGGTGCGGCCCAGTACTTC. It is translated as CASSYQGAAQYF.

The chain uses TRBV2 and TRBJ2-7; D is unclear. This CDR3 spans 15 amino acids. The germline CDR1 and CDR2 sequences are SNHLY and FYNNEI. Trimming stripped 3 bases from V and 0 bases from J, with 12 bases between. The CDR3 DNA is TGTGCCAGCAGTGAGAGGTCAGGAAGCTCCTACGAGCAGTACTTC. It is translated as CASSERSGSSYEQYF.

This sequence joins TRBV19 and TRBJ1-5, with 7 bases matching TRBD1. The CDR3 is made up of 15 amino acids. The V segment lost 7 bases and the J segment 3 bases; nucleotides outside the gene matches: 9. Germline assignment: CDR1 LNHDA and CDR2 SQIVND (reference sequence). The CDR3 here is CASIKGGQDNQPQHF. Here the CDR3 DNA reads TGTGCCAGTATTAAGGGCGGACAGGACAATCAGCCCCAGCATTTT.

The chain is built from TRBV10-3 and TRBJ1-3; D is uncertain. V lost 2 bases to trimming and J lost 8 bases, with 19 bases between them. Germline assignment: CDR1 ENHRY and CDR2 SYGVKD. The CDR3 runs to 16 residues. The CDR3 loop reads CAISEARLIREDTIYF. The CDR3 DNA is TGTGCCATCAGTGAGGCCAGGTTAATAAGGGAAGACACCATATATTTT.

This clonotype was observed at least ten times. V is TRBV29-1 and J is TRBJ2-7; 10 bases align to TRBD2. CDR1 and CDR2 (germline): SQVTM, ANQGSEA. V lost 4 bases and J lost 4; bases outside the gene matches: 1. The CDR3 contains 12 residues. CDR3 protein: CSVATSGYEQYF. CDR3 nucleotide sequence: TGCAGCGTTGCGACTAGCGGGTACGAGCAGTACTTC.

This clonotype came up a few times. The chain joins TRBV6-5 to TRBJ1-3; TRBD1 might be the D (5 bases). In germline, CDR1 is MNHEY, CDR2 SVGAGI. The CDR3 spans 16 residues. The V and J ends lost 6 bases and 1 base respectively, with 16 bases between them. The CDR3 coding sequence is TGTGCCAGCAGCCGAGACAGAAATCCTTCTGGAAACACCATATATTTT. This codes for CASSRDRNPSGNTIYF.

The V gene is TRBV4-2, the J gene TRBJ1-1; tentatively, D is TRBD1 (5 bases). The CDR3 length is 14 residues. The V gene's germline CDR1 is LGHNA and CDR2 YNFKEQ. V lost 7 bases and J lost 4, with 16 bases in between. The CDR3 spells CASIPQSTGTEAFF. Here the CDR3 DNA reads TGTGCCAGCATCCCCCAAAGTACAGGCACTGAAGCTTTCTTT.

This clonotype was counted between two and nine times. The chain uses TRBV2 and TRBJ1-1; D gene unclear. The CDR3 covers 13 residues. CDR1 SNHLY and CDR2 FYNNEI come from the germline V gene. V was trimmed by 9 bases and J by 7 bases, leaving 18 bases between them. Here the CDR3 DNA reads TGTGCCAGTGGTACAGATATAGGAGGTGAAGCTTTCTTT. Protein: CASGTDIGGEAFF.

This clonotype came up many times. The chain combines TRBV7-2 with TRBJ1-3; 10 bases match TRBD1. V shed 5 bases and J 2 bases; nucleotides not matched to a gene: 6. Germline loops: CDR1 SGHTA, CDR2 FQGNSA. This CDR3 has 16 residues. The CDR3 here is CASSKLTGGAGNTIYF. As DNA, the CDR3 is TGTGCCAGCAGCAAACTGACAGGGGGCGCTGGAAACACCATATATTTT.

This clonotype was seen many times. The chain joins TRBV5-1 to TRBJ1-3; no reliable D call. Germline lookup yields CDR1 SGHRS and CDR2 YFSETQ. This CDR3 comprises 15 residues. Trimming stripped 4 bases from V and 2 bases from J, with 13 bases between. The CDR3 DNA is TGCGCCAGCAGCGGATCGGGTGACACTGGAAACACCATATATTTT. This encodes CASSGSGDTGNTIYF.